The clone carrying this T cell receptor beta chain was observed once. Its antigen is not identified. CDR3 length: 14 amino acids. Germline loops: CDR1 SGHNT, CDR2 YYREEE (reference sequence). V dropped 2 bases and J dropped 1; count of bases not matched to a gene: 2. Profiled with immunoSEQ multiplex PCR; TCRdb holds only in-frame clones, not every one. The sample consists of under 85,000 clones, around 74% of them appearing once. This sample is drawn from a study of vaccination effects on CD4 cells after COVID-19. Study context: After the second dose, samples were taken at median day 72.

Within the ViraFEST assay, antigen-specific CD4+ T cells underwent expansion with viral peptide pools prior to sequencing. After more than 8 days in culture, the CD4+ T cells were isolated. The participants, recipients of two vaccine doses, got either BNT162b2 or mRNA-1273. Vaccine recipients had no previous SARS-CoV-2 infection; their nucleocapsid antibodies were negative. Supplemented with approximately 10 IU/ml IL-2 and around 10 ug/ml peptides, some 2 million PBMC per well were kept in culture. Half the medium was replaced with IL-2 medium on days 3 and 7. This sequence originates from a human donor who received a COVID-19 vaccine. V gene TRBV5-4 combines with J gene TRBJ1-1, with 7 positions matching TRBD1. The sequencing here drew on CD4+ T cells from PBMCs cultured with HCoV-OC43 spike peptides, taken after COVID-19 vaccination. The subset: HCoV-OC43 spike overlapping peptide pool stimulation. The CDR3 region is CASSFRQGNTEAFF. DNA for the CDR3: TGTGCCAGCAGCTTTCGACAGGGGAACACTGAAGCTTTCTTT.